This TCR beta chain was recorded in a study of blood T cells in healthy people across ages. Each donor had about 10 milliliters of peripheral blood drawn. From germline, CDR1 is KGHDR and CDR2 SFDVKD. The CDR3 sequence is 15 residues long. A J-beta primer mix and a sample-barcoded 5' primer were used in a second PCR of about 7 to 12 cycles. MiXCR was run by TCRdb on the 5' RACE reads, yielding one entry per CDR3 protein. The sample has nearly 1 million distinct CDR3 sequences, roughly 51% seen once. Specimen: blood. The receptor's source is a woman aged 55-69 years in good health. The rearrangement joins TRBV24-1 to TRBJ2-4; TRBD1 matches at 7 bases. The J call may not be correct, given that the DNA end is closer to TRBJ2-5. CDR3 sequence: CATSDTGANQETQYF. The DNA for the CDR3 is TGTGCCACCAGTGACACAGGGGCTAACCAAGAGACCCAGTACTTC.